This T cell receptor beta chain derives from a study of T-cell memory formation after mild COVID-19. This clonotype occurred a few times. In TCRdb, the 5' RACE reads were re-called with MiXCR into one record per CDR3 protein. The profile covers about 400,000 distinct CDR3 sequences, with roughly 15% appearing a single time and roughly 21% taken by the ten largest. The sequence was obtained from a man younger than 30 who had mild COVID-19 (a few samples of this study predate the infection). Cell type and time point are not known. Input material: PBMCs or a T cell subset sorted from them (not recorded which).

Here the CDR3 DNA reads TGCAGCGTTGTAGTCCGGGGGCCTCGGGAGACCCAGTACTTC. Residues: CSVVVRGPRETQYF. The chain is built from TRBV29-1 and TRBJ2-5; the D call may be TRBD1 or TRBD2 (6 bases each). Germline CDR1 is SQVTM and CDR2 is ANQGSEA. The CDR3 runs to 14 residues. V was trimmed by 4 bases and J by 5 bases, leaving 17 bases between them. Supplemented by reference TRBV29-1 and TRBJ2-5, the full variable domain reads SAVISQKPSRDICQRGTSLTIQCQVDSQVTMMFWYRQQPGQSLTLIATANQGSEATYESGFVIDKFPISRPNLTFSTLTVSNMSPEDSSIYLCSVVVRGPRETQYFGPGTRLLVL.